This T cell receptor beta chain is from a study of blood T cell repertoires in COVID-19. Study overall: Acute-phase and convalescent COVID-19 samples originated in the United States, Italy and Spain.

As handled by the study authors: Reference gene primer amplification gave estimated nucleated cell counts. Sequenced by immunoSEQ multiplex PCR; TCRdb stores in-frame clones only, minus some. Clonal size and the V and J genes are those of that table, whereas D and trimming came from the DNA. The sample shows 210,000 or so clones, about 85% of them seen only once. The specimen sequenced was peripheral blood. This TCR derives from a woman younger than 35 who had recovered from COVID-19.

Here the CDR3 DNA reads TGCGCCAGCAGATCGTCTGATACGCAGTATTTT. This translates into CASRSSDTQYF. The chain employs TRBV5-1 and TRBJ2-3, with D unclear. V lost 5 bases and J 6 bases, leaving 7 bases between the germline ends. Per germline, CDR1 SGHRS and CDR2 YFSETQ. The CDR3 covers 11 residues.